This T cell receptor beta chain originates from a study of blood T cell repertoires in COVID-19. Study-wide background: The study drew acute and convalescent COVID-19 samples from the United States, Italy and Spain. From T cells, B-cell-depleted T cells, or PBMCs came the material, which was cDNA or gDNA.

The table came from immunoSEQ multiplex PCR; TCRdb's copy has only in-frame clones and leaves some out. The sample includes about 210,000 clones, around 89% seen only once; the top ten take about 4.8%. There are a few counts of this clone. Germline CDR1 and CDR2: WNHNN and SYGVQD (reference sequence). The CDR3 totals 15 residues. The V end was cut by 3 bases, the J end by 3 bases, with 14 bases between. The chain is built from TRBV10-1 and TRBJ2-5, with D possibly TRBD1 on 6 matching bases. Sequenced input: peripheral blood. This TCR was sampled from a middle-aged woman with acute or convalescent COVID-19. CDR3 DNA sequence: TGCGCCAGCAGTGATGACAGGAGTGGCGAAGAGACCCAGTACTTC. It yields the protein CASSDDRSGEETQYF.